Detailed here is one T cell receptor beta chain. These data originate in a study of blood T cell repertoires in COVID-19. The CDR3 is made up of 15 amino acids. Germline CDR1 and CDR2: SEHNR and FQNEAQ (reference sequence). V lost 4 bases, J lost 2 bases, and 15 bases lay in between. Sequencing used immunoSEQ multiplex PCR; TCRdb keeps in-frame clones, though not all of them. The data contain 120,000 or so clones, around nine tenths of them singletons. The TCR originated in a woman aged 50 to 60 with acute or convalescent COVID-19. The chain has TRBV7-9 and TRBJ2-7, with D perhaps matching TRBD2 (6 bases). Sequenced material: peripheral blood. The CDR3 sequence is CASSYSGGTAYEQYF. CDR3 nucleotide sequence: TGTGCCAGCAGCTACAGCGGAGGGACCGCCTACGAGCAGTACTTC. The entire variable domain, with the rest obtained from reference TRBV7-9 and TRBJ2-7, is as follows: DTGVSQNPRHKITKRGQNVTFRCDPISEHNRLYWYRQTLGQGPEFLTYFQNEAQLEKSRLLSDRFSAERPKGSFSTLEIQRTEQGDSAMYLCASSYSGGTAYEQYFGPGTRLTVT.